This T cell receptor beta chain came from a study of T cells in Graves' hyperthyroidism and ophthalmopathy. Authors of the study amplified TCR beta CDR3 regions from RNA transcripts. When the TCR CDR3 underwent first-round RT-PCR, the HTBI primer set was used. TCRdb analysed the multiplex PCR reads with MiXCR anew, one entry per CDR3 protein. Of a few hundred thousand distinct CDR3 sequences in the sample, around 13% are singletons; the top ten hold around 20%. In this sample, this clonotype turned up many times. The CDR3 loop spans 16 amino acids. Trimming pared 5 bases from V and 6 bases from J, leaving 20 bases between. Germline V CDR1 and CDR2: MNHNS, SASEGT.

Sequencing input: blood. V usage is TRBV6-1 and J usage is TRBJ2-1; D gene ambiguous. The TCR comes from a woman between 25 and 40 years old with Graves' ophthalmopathy. CDR3 bases: TGTGCCAGCAGTCTAGTCGCGAGTAAAGTGGGCAATGAGCAGTTCTTC. Translated: CASSLVASKVGNEQFF.